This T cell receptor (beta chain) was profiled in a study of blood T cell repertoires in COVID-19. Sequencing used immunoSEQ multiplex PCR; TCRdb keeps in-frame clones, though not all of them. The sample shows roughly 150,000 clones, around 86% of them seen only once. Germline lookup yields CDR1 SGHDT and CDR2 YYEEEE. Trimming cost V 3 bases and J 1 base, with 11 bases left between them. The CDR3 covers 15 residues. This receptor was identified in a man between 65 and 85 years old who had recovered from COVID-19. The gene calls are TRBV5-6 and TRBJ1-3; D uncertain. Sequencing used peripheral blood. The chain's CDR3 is CASSSPQTSGNTIYF. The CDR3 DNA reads TGTGCCAGCAGCTCTCCCCAGACTTCTGGAAACACCATATATTTT.